The T cell receptor beta chain under discussion was sequenced for a study of T-cell reconstitution after alpha-beta-depleted transplantation in children. In germline, CDR1 is ENHRY, CDR2 SYGVKD. This CDR3 region has 13 residues. V gave up 8 bases and J gave up 6 bases; unmatched junction bases: 10. Preparation of the TCRbeta library was carried out with unique molecular identifiers. TCRdb fed the PCR reads into MiXCR, producing one record per CDR3 protein. The sample carries over 550,000 distinct CDR3 sequences, 10% to 13% recorded once. The sequence was obtained from a human donor who donated a stem cell graft to a child with acute myeloid leukemia. Sequenced here: PBMCs from the stem cell graft donor, sampled from the stem cell graft. V is TRBV10-3 and J is TRBJ2-7, with 7 bases matching TRBD2. DNA of the CDR3: TGTGCCATCGGAGCGGGAAGCCCGCCCGAGCAGTACTTC. It codes for CAIGAGSPPEQYF.